The 30 T cell receptor beta chains below all came from one sample that was sequenced in a study of technical replicates of blood from a few donors. Assay used: immunoSEQ multiplex PCR; TCRdb lists only in-frame clones, some missing. This sample yields fewer than 90,000 clones, of which approximately 94% are seen a single time; approximately 0.25% belongs to the top ten. The sample taken for sequencing was T cells isolated from PBMCs. Receptors were obtained from a human donor in good health.

The rearrangement uses TRBV29-1 and TRBJ1-4; the D gene is possibly TRBD1 (5 bases). Trimming left V 6 bases short and J 1 base short, with 9 bases between. Germline-derived CDR1 and CDR2 are SQVTM and ANQGSEA. The CDR3 has 13 residues. In DNA form, the CDR3 reads TGCAGCGTAGACGGGGGAACTAATGAAAAACTGTTTTTT. As protein: CSVDGGTNEKLFF.

The chain links TRBV28 to TRBJ1-5, with 7 bases lining up with TRBD1. The germline gives CDR1 MDHEN, CDR2 SYDVKM. V was pared by 2 bases and J by 6 bases, with 13 bases of the junction left unmatched. CDR3 length equals 17 residues. The CDR3 sequence: CASSLMGRTGGVQPQHF. The CDR3 region has the DNA TGTGCCAGCAGTTTAATGGGGCGGACAGGAGGGGTTCAGCCCCAGCATTTT. Full variable domain (outside the CDR3, taken from reference TRBV28 and TRBJ1-5): DVKVTQSSRYLVKRTGEKVFLECVQDMDHENMFWYRQDPGLGLRLIYFSYDVKMKEKGDIPEGYSVSREKKERFSLILESASTNQTSMYLCASSLMGRTGGVQPQHFGDGTRLSIL.

The V call is TRBV5-1, the J call TRBJ2-2; 9 bases align to TRBD1. There are 15 residues in the CDR3. In germline, CDR1 is SGHRS, CDR2 YFSETQ. Trimming took 4 bases from V and 8 from J; bases not matched to a gene: 9. The chain's CDR3 is CASSTLQGASGELFF. Written as DNA, the CDR3 is TGCGCCAGCAGCACTTTACAGGGGGCCTCGGGGGAGCTGTTTTTT.

This chain joins TRBV21-1 and TRBJ2-7; TRBD2 is the table's D call, not checked against the DNA. TRBV21-1 is shown as a pseudogene. The CDR3 is 12 residues long. Here the CDR3 DNA reads TGTGCCAGGAGGTGGGGGGAGGACGAGCAGTACTTC. Protein sequence: CARRWGEDEQYF.

The chain couples TRBV5-1 to TRBJ2-3; 10 nucleotides align to TRBD2. The CDR3 spans 15 residues. Germline V gene sequence: CDR1 SGHRS, CDR2 YFSETQ. V lost 3 bases to trimming and J lost 6 bases; unmatched junction nucleotides: 7. This CDR3 reads CASSSASGSSDTQYF. CDR3 nucleotides: TGCGCCAGCAGCTCGGCTAGCGGGAGTTCGGATACGCAGTATTTT.

The J gene is TRBJ2-1, the V gene TRBV18, with no clear D. The CDR3 is made up of 13 amino acids. V shed 4 bases and J shed 8 bases, with 12 bases lying between them. CDR1 and CDR2 from the germline V gene are KGHSH and LQKENI. The DNA for the CDR3 is TGTGCCAGCTCACAGCCCCCCTCCCATGAGCAGTTCTTC. Translated: CASSQPPSHEQFF.

The chain has TRBV4-1 and TRBJ2-1, with D maybe TRBD1 (6 bases). Germline V lookup: CDR1 MGHRA, CDR2 YSYEKL. The CDR3 is made up of 15 amino acids. Trimming stripped 2 bases from V and 1 base from J, with 9 bases between. The CDR3 loop is CASSQMRGSYNEQFF. The CDR3 region has the DNA TGCGCCAGCAGCCAAATGAGGGGGTCCTACAATGAGCAGTTCTTC.

The CDR3 reads CASSYSTGELFF. The CDR3 coding sequence is TGTGCCAGCAGTTACTCTACGGGAGAACTGTTTTTT. This sequence joins TRBV6-5 and TRBJ1-4; no definite D call. Germline V gene data show CDR1 as MNHEY and CDR2 as SVGAGI. There are 12 residues in the CDR3. Trimming removed 0 bases at V and 12 bases at J, with 8 bases between.

J is TRBJ2-3 and V is TRBV5-6, with 10 bases that match TRBD2. Germline CDR1 is SGHDT and CDR2 is YYEEEE. The CDR3 is 15 residues long. Germline trimming cut 3 bases from V and 0 bases from J; bases unmatched to any gene: 1. CDR3 coding DNA: TGTGCCAGCAGCTCTAGCGGGGGAAGCACAGATACGCAGTATTTT. Translating it yields CASSSSGGSTDTQYF.

V is TRBV29-1 and J is TRBJ2-7, with TRBD2 identical over 12 bases. Germline lookup yields CDR1 SQVTM and CDR2 ANQGSEA. J was trimmed by 7 bases and V by 7 bases; bases with no gene match: 5. The CDR3 contains 12 residues. Here the CDR3 reads CSDLAGGLEQYF. CDR3 coding DNA: TGCAGCGACCTAGCGGGGGGGCTTGAGCAGTACTTC.

The chain recombines TRBV4-1 with TRBJ1-5; 8 nucleotides align to TRBD1. J gave up 2 bases and V 2 bases, and 5 bases lay outside the gene matches. This CDR3 comprises 16 residues. CDR1 MGHRA and CDR2 YSYEKL come from the germline V gene. The CDR3 sequence: CASSQSRQGRNQPQHF. CDR3 nucleotide sequence: TGCGCCAGCAGCCAATCCAGACAGGGGCGCAATCAGCCCCAGCATTTT.

The rearrangement uses TRBV18 and TRBJ1-1; 8 bases are shared with TRBD1. The length of the CDR3 is 18 residues. Germline values: CDR1 KGHSH, CDR2 LQKENI. After removal of 8 bases from V and 4 bases from J, the junction contained 21 bases not matched to a gene. CDR3 in amino acids: CASPPAGQGGVSSTEAFF. CDR3 nucleotide sequence: TGTGCCAGCCCCCCCGCAGGACAGGGAGGAGTAAGCAGCACTGAAGCTTTCTTT.

This chain links TRBV6-5 with TRBJ1-2; D is possibly TRBD1 (6 bases). This CDR3 is 16 amino acids long. Germline values: CDR1 MNHEY, CDR2 SVGAGI. V lost 3 bases to trimming and J lost 7 bases, with 21 bases between them. The DNA of the CDR3 is TGTGCCAGCAGTTATGATGGCAGGGGAAGGTCTTTTGGCTACACCTTC. Residues: CASSYDGRGRSFGYTF.

The CDR3 loop reads CASSYQGETQYF. The CDR3 DNA reads as TGTGCCAGCAGTTATCAGGGGGAGACCCAGTACTTC. The rearrangement uses TRBV2 and TRBJ2-5; TRBD1 might be the D (6 bases). Germline loops: CDR1 SNHLY, CDR2 FYNNEI. The CDR3 extends over 12 amino acids. V shed 5 bases and J shed 5 bases, with 9 bases lying between them.

The chain uses TRBV28 and TRBJ2-7; D remains unclear. The CDR3 is 12 amino acids. Germline-derived CDR1 and CDR2 are MDHEN and SYDVKM. V was shortened by 3 bases and J by 12 bases, with 15 bases between the two germline ends. The CDR3 is CASSLARSSLYF. The DNA for the CDR3 is TGTGCCAGCAGTTTGGCTAGATCGAGTTTGTACTTC.

The chain joins TRBV7-2 to TRBJ1-3; 7 bases line up with TRBD1. The CDR3 covers 14 residues. Germline V gene data show CDR1 as SGHTA and CDR2 as FQGNSA. The V gene end was trimmed by 8 bases and the J gene end by 7 bases; junction bases not matched to a gene: 11. DNA for the CDR3: TGTGCCAGCTCCTCTAACCGAGGGGGCAACACCATATATTTT. Amino acid sequence: CASSSNRGGNTIYF.

This chain connects TRBV5-1 to TRBJ1-2; TRBD1 matches 10 bases. Germline-derived CDR1 and CDR2 are SGHRS and YFSETQ. V dropped 0 bases and J dropped 7; count of bases not matched to a gene: 6. CDR3 length: 15 residues. The CDR3 DNA sequence: TGCGCCAGCAGCTTGGATCGACAGGGGGCGCGTGGCTACACCTTC. Amino acid sequence: CASSLDRQGARGYTF.

The V gene is TRBV7-8, the J gene TRBJ1-1, with D perhaps matching TRBD1 (5 bases). Germline values: CDR1 SGHVS, CDR2 FQNEAQ. The V gene lost 5 bases and the J gene lost 0 bases, with 10 bases spanning the gap. This CDR3 has 14 residues. CDR3 DNA: TGTGCCAGCAGCCCTGGGGCAATGAACACTGAAGCTTTCTTT. This translates into CASSPGAMNTEAFF.

This sequence joins TRBV10-1 and TRBJ2-1; 10 bases fit TRBD1. Unmatched junction bases numbered 4, after V lost 4 bases and J lost 7 bases. Germline CDR1 and CDR2: WNHNN and SYGVQD (reference sequence). The length of the CDR3 is 14 residues. The CDR3 DNA is TGCGCCAGCAGTGCCGGGACAGGGGATAATGAGCAGTTCTTC. The encoded protein is CASSAGTGDNEQFF.

This chain joins TRBV4-2 and TRBJ2-6, with a possible D match to TRBD2 (5 bases). Trimming pared 0 bases from V and 2 bases from J, leaving 8 bases between. CDR3 length: 16 residues. The V gene's germline CDR1 is LGHNA and CDR2 YNFKEQ. In nucleotides, the CDR3 is TGTGCCAGCAGCCAAGATGGAGGAACTGGGGCCAACGTCCTGACTTTC. This sequence encodes CASSQDGGTGANVLTF.

This rearrangement joins TRBV19 to TRBJ2-2, with D possibly matching TRBD1 (6 bases). Germline CDR1 and CDR2: LNHDA and SQIVND (reference sequence). Trimming shortened V by 10 bases and J by 5 bases, and 14 bases separated the two germline ends. The CDR3 has 13 amino acids. CDR3: CATSQGRTGELFF. For the CDR3, the DNA is TGTGCCACCTCACAGGGTAGGACCGGGGAGCTGTTTTTT.

The chain has TRBV2 and TRBJ1-3; 8 bases are shared with TRBD1. Trimming removed 7 bases from V and 7 bases from J; junction bases left unmatched: 6. From germline, CDR1 is SNHLY and CDR2 FYNNEI. CDR3 size: 13 residues. The CDR3 is CASIQGAGNTIYF. The CDR3 nucleotides are TGTGCCAGCATCCAGGGGGCGGGTAACACCATATATTTT.

The genes are TRBV5-1 and TRBJ2-5, with 12 bases aligning to TRBD1. Germline-derived CDR1 and CDR2 are SGHRS and YFSETQ. Trimming cost V 2 bases and J 5 bases; bases outside gene matches: 4. There are 15 residues in the CDR3. CDR3 nucleotides: TGCGCCAGCAGCTTCGGGACAGGGGGCATGGAGACCCAGTACTTC. Residues: CASSFGTGGMETQYF.

V gene TRBV5-4 combines with J gene TRBJ2-5; 7 bases agree with TRBD2. The length of the CDR3 is 12 residues. J gave up 5 bases and V 3 bases, and 1 base lay outside the gene matches. Germline V gene sequence: CDR1 SGHNT, CDR2 YYREEE (reference sequence). CDR3 in DNA: TGTGCCAGCAGCTCCGGGGGGGAGACCCAGTACTTC. Translated, it gives CASSSGGETQYF. The whole variable domain, filled in from reference TRBV5-4 and TRBJ2-5, reads ETGVTQSPTHLIKTRGQQVTLRCSSQSGHNTVSWYQQALGQGPQFIFQYYREEENGRGNFPPRFSGLQFPNYSSELNVNALELDDSALYLCASSSGGETQYFGPGTRLLVL.

The gene calls are TRBV21-1 and TRBJ2-7; TRBD2, the D gene given by the table, was not confirmed from the DNA. TRBV21-1 is termed a pseudogene. The length of the CDR3 is 16 residues. CDR3 in DNA: TGTGCCAGCAGCAAATTGAAGAGCGATATAGCTCACGAGCAGTACTTC. It is translated as CASSKLKSDIAHEQYF.

The rearrangement joins TRBV9 to TRBJ2-1; 9 positions match TRBD2. The V segment lost 4 bases and the J segment 4 bases; nucleotides outside the gene matches: 21. The CDR3 covers 20 residues. Germline CDR1 SGDLS, CDR2 YYNGEE. The CDR3 nucleotides are TGTGCCAGCAGCCTTAGCGGGGGCGGCGGCCCCCTAGCGGCATACAATGAGCAGTTCTTC. Its translation: CASSLSGGGGPLAAYNEQFF. The full variable domain, completed using reference TRBV9 and TRBJ2-1, is DSGVTQTPKHLITATGQRVTLRCSPRSGDLSVYWYQQSLDQGLQFLIQYYNGEERAKGNILERFSAQQFPDLHSELNLSSLELGDSALYFCASSLSGGGGPLAAYNEQFFGPGTRLTVL.

V gene TRBV4-1 combines with J gene TRBJ2-3, with 12 nucleotides matching TRBD2. Losses at the gene ends were 6 bases for V and 10 bases for J; bases not matched to a gene: 11. Germline V gene lookup returns CDR1 MGHRA and CDR2 YSYEKL. The length of the CDR3 is 15 residues. The CDR3 here is CASSQTSGGVEAQYF. The DNA for the CDR3 is TGCGCCAGCAGTCAGACTAGCGGGGGAGTGGAGGCGCAGTATTTT.

This clone was detected once. The chain carries TRBV11-3 and TRBJ2-7; 7 bases match TRBD1. Trimming removed 2 bases from V and 0 bases from J; junction bases left unmatched: 4. From germline, CDR1 is SGHNT and CDR2 YENEEA. The CDR3 consists of 15 residues. CDR3: CASSLLRDSSYEQYF. The CDR3 DNA reads as TGTGCCAGCAGCTTACTTAGGGACAGCTCCTACGAGCAGTACTTC.

V and J are TRBV10-1 and TRBJ2-1; 9 bases map to TRBD2. Germline V gene lookup returns CDR1 WNHNN and CDR2 SYGVQD (reference sequence). Trimming at V came to 5 bases and at J to 6 bases, leaving 8 bases not matched to a gene. The CDR3 covers 15 residues. The CDR3 nucleotides read TGCGCCAGCAGTCCAAAGGCGGGAGGGGGCAATGAGCAGTTCTTC. This encodes CASSPKAGGGNEQFF.

This rearrangement joins TRBV19 to TRBJ2-5, with TRBD1 matching over 9 bases. The CDR3 totals 13 residues. Germline-derived CDR1 and CDR2 are LNHDA and SQIVND (reference sequence). J was trimmed by 3 bases and V by 5 bases; bases with no gene match: 1. The CDR3, as DNA: TGTGCCAGTAGTGGACAGGGGAAAGAGACCCAGTACTTC. It specifies CASSGQGKETQYF.